The 8 T cell receptor beta chains below were found in one sample sequenced in a study of blood T cell repertoires in COVID-19. TCRdb's table, derived via immunoSEQ multiplex PCR, lists solely in-frame clones and lacks some. The repertoire holds fewer than 300,000 clones, with nearly 85% as singletons. The source material was peripheral blood. These receptors came from a human donor in a cohort sampled during active COVID-19.

The genes are TRBV24-1 and TRBJ2-3; TRBD2 matches 8 bases. CDR3 size: 16 residues. J was trimmed by 0 bases and V by 6 bases; bases with no gene match: 7. Germline lookup yields CDR1 KGHDR and CDR2 SFDVKD. CDR3: CATSPLAGGSTDTQYF. CDR3 DNA sequence: TGTGCCACCAGTCCCCTGGCGGGGGGTAGCACAGATACGCAGTATTTT.

The J gene is TRBJ2-7, the V gene TRBV10-1, with D maybe TRBD1 (5 bases). Per germline, CDR1 WNHNN and CDR2 SYGVQD (reference sequence). The V end lost 4 bases, the J end lost 2 bases, and 12 bases lay between the germline ends. This CDR3 has 14 residues. The CDR3 bases are TGCGCCAGCAGTGCCGACAGACAAGCCTACGAGCAGTACTTC. Translating gives CASSADRQAYEQYF.

The V call is TRBV27, the J call TRBJ2-1; D is ambiguous. Germline V gene lookup returns CDR1 MNHEY and CDR2 SMNVEV (reference sequence). This CDR3 contains 15 residues. V lost 2 bases and J lost 4, with 12 bases in between. The CDR3, as DNA: TGTGCCAGCAGTTTAGTTGTGGCTTCTTACAATGAGCAGTTCTTC. Encoded protein: CASSLVVASYNEQFF.

On this clone itself: This same CDR3 is encoded by further DNA sequences in the sample. The rearrangement links TRBV5-1 to TRBJ1-6, with no clear D. There are 14 residues in the CDR3. Germline V CDR1 and CDR2: SGHRS, YFSETQ. The V and J ends lost 0 bases and 5 bases respectively, with 6 bases between them. Here the CDR3 reads CASSLAGDNSPLHF. As DNA, the CDR3 is TGCGCCAGCAGCTTGGCCGGAGATAATTCACCCCTCCACTTT.

The genes are TRBV9 and TRBJ2-3, with 10 bases lining up with TRBD1. This CDR3 comprises 18 residues. Germline V gives CDR1 SGDLS, CDR2 YYNGEE. V lost 3 bases, J lost 1 base, and 11 bases stayed unmatched. The CDR3, as DNA: TGTGCCAGCAGCGCTACCCTTGACAGGGGGCCCGGCACAGATACGCAGTATTTT. It encodes CASSATLDRGPGTDTQYF. The full variable domain, with the rest looked up from reference TRBV9 and TRBJ2-3, is DSGVTQTPKHLITATGQRVTLRCSPRSGDLSVYWYQQSLDQGLQFLIQYYNGEERAKGNILERFSAQQFPDLHSELNLSSLELGDSALYFCASSATLDRGPGTDTQYFGPGTRLTVL.

This rearrangement joins TRBV5-4 to TRBJ2-5, with 8 bases fitting TRBD1. Germline trimming cut 4 bases from V and 5 bases from J; bases unmatched to any gene: 13. This CDR3 has 16 amino acids. Germline V lookup: CDR1 SGHNT, CDR2 YYREEE (reference sequence). The CDR3 region is CASSTRDRGLGETQYF. The CDR3 bases are TGTGCCAGCAGCACCCGAGACAGGGGATTAGGGGAGACCCAGTACTTC.

The V gene is TRBV5-1, the J gene TRBJ1-4; 8 bases agree with TRBD1. The germline CDR1 and CDR2 sequences are SGHRS and YFSETQ. This CDR3 has 15 amino acids. J was trimmed by 6 bases and V by 4 bases; bases with no gene match: 8. The CDR3 coding sequence is TGCGCCAGCAGCCCTTCAGGGGGCCGGGATGAAAAACTGTTTTTT. Translation: CASSPSGGRDEKLFF. The full variable domain, rest sourced from reference TRBV5-1 and TRBJ1-4, is KAGVTQTPRYLIKTRGQQVTLSCSPISGHRSVSWYQQTPGQGLQFLFEYFSETQRNKGNFPGRFSGRQFSNSRSEMNVSTLELGDSALYLCASSPSGGRDEKLFFGSGTQLSVL.

The chain joins TRBV3-1 (or the pseudogene TRBV3-2) to TRBJ2-3, with D unresolved. Germline V gene lookup returns CDR1 LGHDT and CDR2 YNNKEL (reference sequence). CDR3 length equals 14 residues. V lost 4 bases to trimming and J lost 0 bases, with 8 bases between them. The CDR3 reads CASSRVTSTDTQYF. The CDR3 DNA is TGTGCCAGCAGCCGGGTGACTAGCACAGATACGCAGTATTTT.